The 27 T cell receptor beta chains below come from one sample, sequenced in a study of T cells in Graves' hyperthyroidism and ophthalmopathy. RNA transcripts gave rise to amplified TCR beta CDR3 regions. A first-round RT-PCR of the TCR CDR3 used the HTBI primer set. TCRdb reprocessed the multiplex PCR reads via MiXCR and lists one record per CDR3 protein. The repertoire holds about 710,000 distinct CDR3 sequences, with about 16% as singletons. Sequencing input: blood. These receptors came from a young man with Graves' hyperthyroidism.

The rearrangement links TRBV28 to TRBJ2-1; D is ambiguous. The CDR3 covers 15 residues. The V gene's germline CDR1 is MDHEN and CDR2 SYDVKM. Trimming shortened V by 2 bases and J by 5 bases, and 13 bases separated the two germline ends. The DNA for the CDR3 is TGTGCCAGCAGTTTACCGGGCGAAAGGGACAATGAGCAGTTCTTC. It specifies CASSLPGERDNEQFF.

This clonotype was counted at least ten times. This rearrangement joins TRBV28 to TRBJ2-3; 7 nucleotides match TRBD1. CDR1 and CDR2 from the germline V gene are MDHEN and SYDVKM. The CDR3 consists of 17 residues. J gave up 0 bases and V 3 bases, and 9 bases lay outside the gene matches. CDR3 protein: CASSFPLEQGSTDTQYF. For the CDR3, the DNA is TGTGCCAGCAGTTTCCCCTTAGAACAGGGGAGCACAGATACGCAGTATTTT.

This clonotype was seen more than once but under ten times. The J gene is TRBJ2-1, the V gene TRBV9; 7 nucleotides align to TRBD1. The germline V gene has CDR1 SGDLS and CDR2 YYNGEE. V gave up 5 bases and J gave up 4 bases; unmatched junction bases: 9. This CDR3 has 15 amino acids. The CDR3 spells CASSDRVGPYNEQFF. The CDR3 nucleotides are TGTGCCAGCAGTGACAGGGTAGGCCCTTACAATGAGCAGTTCTTC. The full variable domain, in which reference TRBV9 and TRBJ2-1 provide the parts outside the CDR3, is DSGVTQTPKHLITATGQRVTLRCSPRSGDLSVYWYQQSLDQGLQFLIQYYNGEERAKGNILERFSAQQFPDLHSELNLSSLELGDSALYFCASSDRVGPYNEQFFGPGTRLTVL.

This clonotype has a handful of counts. The chain is built from TRBV29-1 and TRBJ2-1; TRBD1 matches at 10 bases. The CDR3 is 13 residues long. With 6 bases clipped from V and 4 bases from J, the junction kept 3 bases outside the gene matches. Looked up from germline, CDR1 is SQVTM and CDR2 is ANQGSEA. The CDR3 region is CSVDRGLYNEQFF. CDR3 DNA: TGCAGCGTAGACAGGGGGCTGTACAATGAGCAGTTCTTC.

The chain combines TRBV10-3 with TRBJ2-1; the match to TRBD1 covers 11 bases. CDR3 size: 14 residues. Germline V CDR1 and CDR2: ENHRY, SYGVKD. Germline trimming cut 10 bases from V and 7 bases from J; bases unmatched to any gene: 9. The CDR3 spells CATWEGQGGNEQFF. Here the CDR3 DNA reads TGTGCCACCTGGGAGGGACAGGGGGGGAATGAGCAGTTCTTC.

V is TRBV2 and J is TRBJ1-3, with D possibly matching TRBD1 (5 bases). This CDR3 comprises 13 residues. The germline gives CDR1 SNHLY, CDR2 FYNNEI. Trimming took 7 bases from V and 0 from J, leaving 7 bases between them. CDR3 in amino acids: CASKGNSGNTIYF. The CDR3 region has the DNA TGTGCCAGCAAGGGGAACTCTGGAAACACCATATATTTT.

This clonotype turned up a few times. The V and J genes are TRBV28 and TRBJ2-6, with D tentatively TRBD1 (5 bases). Germline V gene sequence: CDR1 MDHEN, CDR2 SYDVKM. The V end lost 3 bases, the J end lost 3 bases, and 12 bases lay between the germline ends. CDR3 length: 16 amino acids. The CDR3 sequence: CASSFARAGGANVLTF. The CDR3 DNA reads TGTGCCAGCAGTTTTGCCAGGGCCGGTGGGGCCAACGTCCTGACTTTC.

This clonotype was seen repeatedly, ten times or more. The genes are TRBV7-2 and TRBJ2-1; 9 bases align to TRBD2. V shed 2 bases, J shed 5 bases, and the junction held 7 bases outside the gene matches. Germline V gene sequence: CDR1 SGHTA, CDR2 FQGNSA. This CDR3 contains 16 residues. CDR3 DNA sequence: TGTGCCAGCAGCTTATCTCCAGCGGGAGGCAACAATGAGCAGTTCTTC. It encodes CASSLSPAGGNNEQFF.

This clonotype was observed many times. This chain connects TRBV28 to TRBJ2-7, with D uncertain. This CDR3 has 14 amino acids. Germline values: CDR1 MDHEN, CDR2 SYDVKM. The V end lost 3 bases, the J end lost 3 bases, and 12 bases lay between the germline ends. In DNA, the CDR3 is TGTGCCAGCAGTTTGTCTCAATCCGGCTACGAGCAGTACTTC. It encodes CASSLSQSGYEQYF.

This clonotype was observed at least ten times. This chain joins TRBV10-1 and TRBJ1-5; no clear D. The CDR3 totals 13 residues. V lost 6 bases and J 7 bases, leaving 13 bases between the germline ends. Germline CDR1 reads WNHNN; CDR2 reads SYGVQD (reference sequence). In DNA, the CDR3 is TGCGCCAGCAGCGCTAATACCGTGCAGCCCCAGCATTTT. Translating it yields CASSANTVQPQHF.

The chain recombines TRBV20-1 with TRBJ1-6; D gene unclear. Trimming removed 0 bases at V and 6 bases at J, with 6 bases between. Germline V CDR1 and CDR2: DFQATT, SNEGSKA (reference sequence). This CDR3 spans 13 amino acids. The CDR3 loop is CSARDGSNSPLHF. CDR3 nucleotides: TGCAGTGCTAGAGATGGAAGTAATTCACCCCTCCACTTT.

The V gene is TRBV12-5, the J gene TRBJ1-1; perhaps TRBD1 as D (5 bases). The CDR3 length is 17 residues. CDR1 and CDR2 (germline): LGHNT, FRNRAP. Deletions cut 0 bases from V and 1 base from J, with 15 bases between. In nucleotides, the CDR3 is TGTGCTAGTGGTTTGGTTCTAACGGGGGGGAGGAACACTGAAGCTTTCTTT. Protein sequence: CASGLVLTGGRNTEAFF.

The J gene is TRBJ1-6, the V gene TRBV9; TRBD1 matches at 8 bases. Per germline, CDR1 SGDLS and CDR2 YYNGEE. The V gene end was trimmed by 3 bases and the J gene end by 7 bases; junction bases not matched to a gene: 9. The CDR3 contains 16 residues. Here the CDR3 DNA reads TGTGCCAGCAGCGCGGGGGGCAGGGGGCGAAATTCACCCCTCCACTTT. As protein: CASSAGGRGRNSPLHF.

This clonotype was counted many times. This chain connects TRBV28 to TRBJ2-7, with 7 bases matching TRBD1. CDR1 MDHEN and CDR2 SYDVKM come from the germline V gene. The CDR3 sequence is 15 residues long. V trimming: 5 bases; J trimming: 3 bases; junction bases outside the gene matches: 10. Here the CDR3 reads CASSGPGQPLYEQYF. CDR3 sequence (DNA): TGTGCCAGCAGTGGTCCGGGACAGCCCCTCTACGAGCAGTACTTC.

In the case of this clonotype: This could be a read error, since a much larger clone is one nucleotide away. The chain couples TRBV7-2 to TRBJ2-3; D tentatively reads TRBD1 or TRBD2 (6 bases each). This CDR3 is 17 amino acids long. Per germline, CDR1 SGHTA and CDR2 FQGNSA. The CDR3 nucleotides read TGTGCCAGCAGCCCCCGAATCTGGGGGGCCCTCACAGGTACGCAGTATTTT. Translated: CASSPRIWGALTGTQYF.

This rearrangement joins TRBV4-3 to TRBJ2-4, with unresolved D. CDR1 LGHNA and CDR2 YSLEER come from the germline V gene. This CDR3 contains 17 residues. V lost 0 bases, J lost 3 bases, and 15 bases lay in between. Here the CDR3 DNA reads TGCGCCAGCAGCCAAGATCGGTCCCACCCGGGCAAAAACATTCAGTACTTC. Protein sequence: CASSQDRSHPGKNIQYF.

The sample holds a few counts of this clonotype. The CDR3 spells CASSDQGITGELFF. The CDR3 region has the DNA TGTGCCAGCAGTGACCAGGGTATAACCGGGGAGCTGTTTTTT. The chain carries TRBV2 and TRBJ2-2, with TRBD1 as a possible D gene (5 bases). CDR1 and CDR2 from the germline V gene are SNHLY and FYNNEI. The CDR3 extends over 14 amino acids. V was cut by 3 bases and J by 5 bases, with 10 bases left in between.

This clonotype came up many times. CDR3 nucleotide sequence: TGCAGTGTCCCAGTCTGGGAGACCCAGTACTTC. Amino acids: CSVPVWETQYF. The gene calls are TRBV20-1 and TRBJ2-5; no clear D gene. Trimming shortened V by 7 bases and J by 5 bases, and 11 bases separated the two germline ends. CDR3 length: 11 residues. Germline assignment: CDR1 DFQATT and CDR2 SNEGSKA (reference sequence).

This clonotype was detected a few times. V is TRBV6-5 and J is TRBJ2-1; the match to TRBD2 covers 10 bases. This CDR3 region has 15 residues. Losses at the gene ends were 2 bases for V and 8 bases for J; bases not matched to a gene: 6. Germline CDR1 is MNHEY and CDR2 is SVGAGI. CDR3 DNA sequence: TGTGCCAGCAGTTACGTAGCGGGAGGTCGGGATGAGCAGTTCTTC. It codes for CASSYVAGGRDEQFF.

This clonotype was counted ten times or more. This chain uses TRBV2 with TRBJ2-1, with TRBD2 identical over 7 bases. Per germline, CDR1 SNHLY and CDR2 FYNNEI. This CDR3 contains 14 residues. V shed 8 bases and J 6 bases; nucleotides not matched to a gene: 10. In nucleotides, the CDR3 is TGTGCCAGCCGGGGGGATACAAACATCAATGAGCAGTTCTTC. Encoded protein: CASRGDTNINEQFF.

This clonotype was recorded many times. The chain has TRBV28 and TRBJ2-5; D not certain. The CDR3 sequence is 13 residues long. Germline V gives CDR1 MDHEN, CDR2 SYDVKM. Deletions cut 5 bases from V and 1 base from J, with 8 bases between. CDR3 sequence reads: CASSLLIQETQYF. CDR3 in DNA: TGTGCCAGCAGTCTACTTATCCAAGAGACCCAGTACTTC.

The chain recombines TRBV19 with TRBJ2-7; TRBD1 matches 8 bases. Per germline, CDR1 LNHDA and CDR2 SQIVND (reference sequence). The CDR3 loop spans 15 amino acids. The trim removed 6 bases at V and 3 bases at J, leaving 10 bases unmatched. CDR3 coding DNA: TGTGCCAGTAGCCAGAACGGACAGGGCCTCTACGAGCAGTACTTC. Translating it yields CASSQNGQGLYEQYF.

The chain uses TRBV29-1 and TRBJ1-1; D perhaps matches TRBD1 (5 bases). The CDR3 covers 11 residues. Between the trimmed V and J ends, which lost 7 bases and 8 bases, there was a span of 14 bases. The germline gives CDR1 SQVTM, CDR2 ANQGSEA. The chain's CDR3 is CSAHQGSEAFF. The CDR3 DNA is TGCAGCGCCCACCAGGGCAGCGAAGCTTTCTTT.

Many counts were recorded for this clonotype. The chain employs TRBV12-3 or TRBV12-4 and TRBJ2-7; perhaps TRBD2 as D (7 bases). The V end lost 4 bases, the J end lost 6 bases, and 16 bases lay between the germline ends. The CDR3 length is 14 residues. CDR3 protein: CASSSAGGGSEQYF. The CDR3 region has the DNA TGTGCCAGCAGTTCCGCTGGGGGGGGCAGCGAGCAGTACTTC.

This clonotype was picked up many times. The chain carries TRBV20-1 and TRBJ2-1; 14 bases are shared with TRBD2. Trimming took 6 bases from V and 0 from J; bases not matched to a gene: 7. Germline V gene sequence: CDR1 DFQATT, CDR2 SNEGSKA (reference sequence). The CDR3 contains 17 residues. Written as DNA, the CDR3 is TGCAGTGCCCTGGGACTAGCGGGGGAGAGCTCCTACAATGAGCAGTTCTTC. Its protein product is CSALGLAGESSYNEQFF.

This clonotype was picked up many times. The chain recombines TRBV28 with TRBJ2-1; 7 nucleotides line up with TRBD1. With 6 bases clipped from V and 9 bases from J, the junction kept 5 bases outside the gene matches. Germline assignment: CDR1 MDHEN and CDR2 SYDVKM. This CDR3 contains 12 residues. Written as DNA, the CDR3 is TGTGCCAGCAGCCCAGGGGGAAGTGAGCAGTTCTTC. Its protein product is CASSPGGSEQFF.

This clonotype was seen ten or more times. The gene calls are TRBV11-2 and TRBJ2-3, with no clear D. CDR1 SGHAT and CDR2 FQNNGV come from the germline V gene. V lost 5 bases and J lost 4, with 13 bases in between. The CDR3 has 14 residues. CDR3 sequence: CASSPLKSADTQYF. Written as DNA, the CDR3 is TGTGCCAGCAGCCCCCTTAAGAGCGCAGATACGCAGTATTTT.